This T cell receptor (beta chain) was sequenced during a study of blood T cell repertoires in COVID-19. Recruits, aged roughly 18 to 95 years, lived in around 24 US areas. Sequenced by immunoSEQ multiplex PCR; TCRdb stores in-frame clones only, minus some. The data contain about 210,000 clones, about 86% of them singletons. Germline CDR1 MNHEY, CDR2 SMNVEV (reference sequence). The CDR3 consists of 14 residues. V dropped 5 bases and J dropped 0 bases, with 11 bases sitting between them. The receptor was isolated from a woman aged 40 to 50 with acute COVID-19. The rearrangement joins TRBV27 to TRBJ2-7; a possible D gene is TRBD2 (5 bases). Sequenced material: PBMCs or T cells enriched from blood (not recorded which). CDR3 sequence reads: CASSPEGYSYEQYF. CDR3 DNA sequence: TGTGCCAGCAGTCCCGAGGGTTACTCCTACGAGCAGTACTTC.